These 5 T cell receptor beta chains share one sample of origin, sequenced in a study of T cells after yellow fever vaccination. A single record per CDR3 protein comes from TCRdb applying MiXCR to the 5' RACE reads. Counted here are more than 350,000 distinct CDR3 sequences, roughly 10% occurring once; the ten biggest clones make up more than 15%. The input for sequencing was PBMCs, taken on the day of the first yellow fever vaccination. These receptors were taken from a man aged 18 to 30 who received the YFV17D yellow fever vaccine.

Worth noting for this clonotype: Mismatch with germline at one junction end may stem from a read error. CDR3 DNA: TGCGCCACCAGTACAGGGTTCGCAGATACGCAGTATTTT. Protein product: CATSTGFADTQYF. The chain links TRBV10-2 to TRBJ2-3, with D possibly being TRBD1 (6 bases). The CDR3 length is 13 residues. Germline V gives CDR1 WSHSY, CDR2 SAAADI.

The chain recombines TRBV7-3 with TRBJ2-1; TRBD2 matches at 7 bases. Germline CDR1 reads SGHTA; CDR2 reads FQGTGA. J gave up 4 bases and V 5 bases, and 11 bases lay outside the gene matches. This CDR3 comprises 16 residues. The CDR3 loop reads CASSPITSAAYNEQFF. The DNA of the CDR3 is TGTGCCAGCAGCCCGATAACTAGCGCCGCGTACAATGAGCAGTTCTTC.

The CDR3 region has the DNA TGTGCCAGCAGCTTTGACAGGGGGCGAAAGGAGACCCAGTACTTC. Protein: CASSFDRGRKETQYF. The chain couples TRBV7-2 to TRBJ2-5, with 10 bases lining up with TRBD1. With 3 bases clipped from V and 5 bases from J, the junction kept 6 bases outside the gene matches. The germline V gene encodes CDR1 SGHTA and CDR2 FQGNSA. This CDR3 has 15 residues.

This clonotype has at least ten counts. The chain links TRBV6-2 or TRBV6-3 to TRBJ2-3; perhaps TRBD1 as D (5 bases). V was trimmed by 2 bases and J by 8 bases, leaving 8 bases between them. Germline CDR1 is MNHEY and CDR2 is SVGEGT. The CDR3 loop spans 12 amino acids. The CDR3 is CASSYLQATQYF. The CDR3, as DNA: TGTGCCAGCAGTTACCTACAGGCTACGCAGTATTTT.

A few counts support this clonotype. The chain has TRBV6-4 and TRBJ2-1, with 7 positions matching TRBD1. The CDR3 is 16 residues long. Germline V gene data show CDR1 as MRHNA and CDR2 as SNTAGT. With V trimmed by 0 bases and J by 4 bases, 6 bases remained unmatched. CDR3 nucleotides: TGTGCCAGCAGTGACTCTCGAAAGGGGGCTTACAATGAGCAGTTCTTC. Translation gives CASSDSRKGAYNEQFF.